A few counts support the clone carrying this TCR beta chain. Its antigen remains unidentified. This could be a read error, since a much larger clone is one nucleotide away. Authors' methods: Clinicopathological groups of papillary thyroid cancer showed CDR3 differences that were used to build a distant-metastasis classifier. TCRdb reanalyzed the PCR reads via MiXCR. The V and J calls follow TCRdb's processing rather than the paper's. The sample shows roughly 28,000 clones, around a fifth of them seen only once. There were no patients who had received any treatment before thyroid surgery. This record belongs to a study of metastatic and nonmetastatic thyroid tumors. Study in general: Across blood and tumor or nodule tissue, repertoires from malignant and benign thyroid patients were compared with one another. Findings and caveats of the study: Malignant thyroid tumors reportedly exceeded benign nodules significantly in TCR beta diversity, with the difference appearing in blood and tumor.

V was clipped by 3 bases and J by 6 bases, with 11 bases between them. CDR1 is SQVTM, CDR2 ANQGSEA, per germline. This CDR3 region has 12 residues. The specimen was blood. This receptor was obtained from a female donor with papillary thyroid cancer or a benign thyroid nodule (not recorded which). Some clones in this sample may be carry-over from other donors' samples. The chain has TRBV29-1 and TRBJ1-2; possibly TRBD1 for D (5 bases). CDR3 DNA: TGCAGCGTTGATGGGGGGGAACATGGCTACACCTTC. As protein: CSVDGGEHGYTF.